A single sample is the source of the 12 T cell receptor beta chains below, sequenced in a study of vaccination effects on CD4 cells after COVID-19. The method was immunoSEQ multiplex PCR; TCRdb's version includes in-frame clones alone and lacks a portion of them. The sample includes approximately 54,000 clones, roughly 76% of them seen just once. Antigen-specific CD4+ T cells were first expanded with viral peptide pools by the ViraFEST assay and only then sequenced. Isolation of CD4+ T cells took place after about nine days of culture. These receptors' targets are unknown. The starting material was CD4+ T cells from PBMCs cultured with HCoV-229E spike peptides, obtained before COVID-19 vaccination. These receptors all come from a human donor who received a COVID-19 vaccine.

The chain employs TRBV27 and TRBJ1-3; 7 nucleotides align to TRBD1. V trimming: 4 bases; J trimming: 4 bases; junction bases outside the gene matches: 13. The length of the CDR3 is 17 residues. Germline V lookup: CDR1 MNHEY, CDR2 SMNVEV (reference sequence). CDR3 residues: CASSSYRQGARGNTIYF. In DNA form, the CDR3 reads TGTGCCAGCAGTTCCTATAGACAGGGAGCGCGAGGAAACACCATATATTTT.

The chain links TRBV5-1 to TRBJ1-1; unclear D gene. V lost 2 bases and J 0 bases, leaving 8 bases between the germline ends. The CDR3 has 14 residues. Germline V gene sequence: CDR1 SGHRS, CDR2 YFSETQ. CDR3 region: CASSLRGMNTEAFF. Written as DNA, the CDR3 is TGCGCCAGCAGCTTACGTGGCATGAACACTGAAGCTTTCTTT.

The chain links TRBV28 to TRBJ2-7, with TRBD2 identical over 8 bases. This CDR3 comprises 16 residues. J lost 3 bases, V lost 5 bases, and 12 bases had no gene match. Germline CDR1 is MDHEN and CDR2 is SYDVKM. CDR3 amino acids: CASSLGRGLPNYEQYV. The CDR3 nucleotides read TGTGCCAGCAGTCTCGGGAGGGGATTACCAAACTACGAGCAGTACGTC.

The gene calls are TRBV7-8 and TRBJ2-7; 13 nucleotides match TRBD2. Germline lookup yields CDR1 SGHVS and CDR2 FQNEAQ. The CDR3 spans 15 residues. The junction had 5 bases not matched to a gene; V was cut back by 3 bases and J by 6 bases. The CDR3 DNA sequence: TGTGCCAGCAGCTTCCCCGGGACTAGCGGGGTCGAGCAGTACGTC. Its protein product is CASSFPGTSGVEQYV.

This sequence joins TRBV5-1 and TRBJ2-3, with 11 bases that match TRBD2. V lost 4 bases to trimming and J lost 2 bases; unmatched junction nucleotides: 6. The CDR3 spans 16 residues. The germline V gene has CDR1 SGHRS and CDR2 YFSETQ. This CDR3 is CASSPRLAGPTDTQYF. CDR3 DNA sequence: TGCGCCAGCAGCCCCCGACTAGCGGGGCCCACAGATACGCAGTATTTT. The full variable domain, in which reference TRBV5-1 and TRBJ2-3 provide the parts outside the CDR3, is KAGVTQTPRYLIKTRGQQVTLSCSPISGHRSVSWYQQTPGQGLQFLFEYFSETQRNKGNFPGRFSGRQFSNSRSEMNVSTLELGDSALYLCASSPRLAGPTDTQYFGPGTRLTVL.

This clone has only one observation. The V and J genes are TRBV5-1 and TRBJ1-2, with D tentatively TRBD1 (6 bases). V was shortened by 0 bases and J by 1 base, with 10 bases between the two germline ends. There are 15 residues in the CDR3. Germline V lookup: CDR1 SGHRS, CDR2 YFSETQ. The CDR3 region is CASSLDTGFNYGYTF. In DNA, the CDR3 is TGCGCCAGCAGCTTGGATACAGGGTTTAACTATGGCTACACCTTC. Together with reference TRBV5-1 and TRBJ1-2, the CDR3 gives the full variable domain: KAGVTQTPRYLIKTRGQQVTLSCSPISGHRSVSWYQQTPGQGLQFLFEYFSETQRNKGNFPGRFSGRQFSNSRSEMNVSTLELGDSALYLCASSLDTGFNYGYTFGSGTRLTVV.

This chain connects TRBV5-1 to TRBJ2-2; D remains unclear. Deletions cut 0 bases from V and 0 bases from J, with 6 bases between. The CDR3 spans 15 residues. CDR1 is SGHRS, CDR2 YFSETQ, per germline. CDR3 in DNA: TGCGCCAGCAGCTTGGACACATCGAACACCGGGGAGCTGTTTTTT. This gives the protein CASSLDTSNTGELFF.

This sequence joins TRBV12-5 and TRBJ1-6; D gene ambiguous. The germline V and J ends were trimmed by 3 bases and 1 base, with 13 bases remaining between them. Looked up from germline, CDR1 is LGHNT and CDR2 is FRNRAP. The CDR3 is made up of 17 amino acids. CDR3 loop: CASGFHILGSYNSPLHF. CDR3 nucleotide sequence: TGTGCTAGTGGTTTTCATATCCTAGGATCCTATAATTCACCCCTCCACTTT.

The chain couples TRBV12-3 or TRBV12-4 to TRBJ2-7, with D unclear. Trimming removed 3 bases from V and 2 bases from J, with 8 bases in between. The CDR3 contains 13 residues. CDR3 residues: CASSFDAAYEQYV. CDR3 coding DNA: TGTGCCAGCAGTTTCGACGCGGCCTACGAGCAGTACGTC.

The genes are TRBV7-8 and TRBJ2-1; D is unresolved. Trimming took off 0 bases at V and 7 bases at J, with 10 bases between the two ends. CDR1 and CDR2 (germline): SGHVS, FQNEAQ. The CDR3 loop spans 14 amino acids. The chain's CDR3 is CASSLAETRNEQFF. CDR3 DNA: TGTGCCAGCAGCTTAGCGGAGACAAGGAATGAGCAGTTCTTC.

The J gene is TRBJ1-1, the V gene TRBV7-3, with D possibly matching TRBD1 (5 bases). The CDR3 runs 16 residues. Looked up from germline, CDR1 is SGHTA and CDR2 is FQGTGA. The V end lost 8 bases, the J end lost 2 bases, and 21 bases lay between the germline ends. The CDR3 spells CASRGYPGTPNTEAFF. As DNA, the CDR3 is TGTGCCAGCCGGGGGTATCCGGGGACGCCAAACACTGAAGCTTTCTTT. The full variable domain, rest sourced from reference TRBV7-3 and TRBJ1-1, is GAGVSQTPSNKVTEKGKYVELRCDPISGHTALYWYRQSLGQGPEFLIYFQGTGAADDSGLPNDRFFAVRPEGSVSTLKIQRTERGDSAVYLCASRGYPGTPNTEAFFGQGTRLTVV.

The chain carries TRBV5-1 and TRBJ2-4; D perhaps matches TRBD2 (8 bases). This CDR3 is built from 16 residues. The V end lost 4 bases, the J end lost 0 bases, and 14 bases lay between the germline ends. Germline V gene data show CDR1 as SGHRS and CDR2 as YFSETQ. The CDR3 DNA reads TGCGCCAGCAGCCCGGGGGGGACAGTAGCCAAAAACATTCAGTACTTC. Amino acid sequence: CASSPGGTVAKNIQYF.